This passage covers 8 T cell receptor beta chains from one sample sequenced in a study of low-dose radiotherapy and immunotherapy resistance in tumors. The authors ran around 20 PCR cycles to amplify TCRs with a constant-region primer and V-primer adapter. TCRdb reanalysed the reads using MiXCR and keeps one entry per CDR3 protein. The sample yields roughly 50,000 distinct CDR3 sequences, roughly 33% seen once. Time point here: after trial treatment. Noted treatment: LDRT plus nivolumab, ipilimumab, low-dose cyclophosphamide and aspirin (RACIN trial). Sequences were derived from PBMCs, sampled after low-dose radiotherapy plus immunotherapy. The receptor source for this set is a male donor with rectosigmoid adenocarcinoma.

This clonotype was seen at least ten times. The gene calls are TRBV4-3 and TRBJ2-3; tentatively, D is TRBD1 (7 bases). The V and J ends lost 0 bases and 1 base respectively, with 11 bases between them. The germline gives CDR1 LGHNA, CDR2 YSLEER. The CDR3 has 16 residues. The CDR3 nucleotides are TGCGCCAGCAGCCAAGATGGCAGGGGGGGCACAGATACGCAGTATTTT. Its translation: CASSQDGRGGTDTQYF.

This clonotype was observed many times. V gene TRBV5-6 combines with J gene TRBJ1-1, with a tentative D call TRBD1 (5 bases). Germline V lookup: CDR1 SGHDT, CDR2 YYEEEE. This CDR3 has 15 residues. V was clipped by 4 bases and J by 7 bases, with 20 bases between them. Here the CDR3 reads CASSRQGQGRNEAFF. In DNA, the CDR3 is TGTGCCAGCAGCCGGCAGGGCCAGGGAAGGAATGAAGCTTTCTTT.

Ten or more counts support this clonotype. The CDR3 loop is CSAAKGSGSLGGYTF. In DNA form, the CDR3 reads TGCAGCGCCGCAAAAGGATCCGGGAGCCTCGGAGGCTACACCTTC. V usage is TRBV29-1 and J usage is TRBJ1-2; D unresolved. In germline, CDR1 is SQVTM, CDR2 ANQGSEA. The CDR3 has 15 amino acids. V lost 7 bases, J lost 8 bases, and 26 bases lay in between.

The V and J genes are TRBV5-6 and TRBJ2-1, with D uncertain. CDR1 is SGHDT and CDR2 is YYEEEE in the germline V gene. This CDR3 has 13 amino acids. Trimming cost V 6 bases and J 7 bases, with 14 bases left between them. The CDR3 protein is CASNFWQANEQFF. The CDR3, as DNA: TGTGCCAGCAACTTTTGGCAGGCGAATGAGCAGTTCTTC. Full variable domain (outside the CDR3, taken from reference TRBV5-6 and TRBJ2-1): DAGVTQSPTHLIKTRGQQVTLRCSPKSGHDTVSWYQQALGQGPQFIFQYYEEEERQRGNFPDRFSGHQFPNYSSELNVNALLLGDSALYLCASNFWQANEQFFGPGTRLTVL.

The gene calls are TRBV27 and TRBJ1-5; possibly TRBD1 for D (5 bases). From germline, CDR1 is MNHEY and CDR2 SMNVEV (reference sequence). Trimming took off 0 bases at V and 1 base at J, with 13 bases between the two ends. The CDR3 has 17 residues. Here the CDR3 DNA reads TGTGCCAGCAGTTTATCGGGTCAAAAGGGGAGCAATCAGCCCCAGCATTTT. Its translation: CASSLSGQKGSNQPQHF.

This clonotype was counted ten times or more. The CDR3 bases are TGTGCCAGCAGCCCTCTTGGCGGGAGGGCGCCCACCGAGCAGTACTTC. As protein: CASSPLGGRAPTEQYF. V usage is TRBV3-1 and J usage is TRBJ2-7; 9 bases fit TRBD2. J gave up 6 bases and V 4 bases, and 13 bases lay outside the gene matches. Germline loops: CDR1 LGHDT, CDR2 YNNKEL (reference sequence). CDR3 length equals 16 residues.

Ten or more counts support this clonotype. CDR3 sequence (DNA): TGTGCCAGCAGCTTAGGGAGGACCCCTGAAAAACTGTTTTTT. This encodes CASSLGRTPEKLFF. The chain employs TRBV7-2 and TRBJ1-4, with D unclear. The CDR3 length is 14 residues. Looked up from germline, CDR1 is SGHTA and CDR2 is FQGNSA. V gave up 1 base and J gave up 7 bases, with 10 bases separating them.

This clonotype has ten or more counts. The rearrangement links TRBV6-2 or TRBV6-3 to TRBJ2-1; D is perhaps TRBD1 or TRBD2 (7 bases each). Germline V gives CDR1 MNHEY, CDR2 SVGEGT. Trimming removed 2 bases from V and 5 bases from J, with 19 bases in between. There are 17 residues in the CDR3. In DNA, the CDR3 is TGTGCCAGCAGTTACGGGTTCGGGGGGACAGCGGACAATGAGCAGTTCTTC. Protein: CASSYGFGGTADNEQFF.